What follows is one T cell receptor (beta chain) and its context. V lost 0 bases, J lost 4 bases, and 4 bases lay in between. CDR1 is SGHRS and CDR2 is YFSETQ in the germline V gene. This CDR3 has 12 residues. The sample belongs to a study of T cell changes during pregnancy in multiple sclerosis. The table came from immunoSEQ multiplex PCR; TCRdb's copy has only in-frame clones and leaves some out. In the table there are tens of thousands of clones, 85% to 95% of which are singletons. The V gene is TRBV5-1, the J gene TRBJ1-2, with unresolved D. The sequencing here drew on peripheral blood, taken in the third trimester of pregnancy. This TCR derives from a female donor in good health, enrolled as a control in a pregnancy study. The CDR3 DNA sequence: TGCGCCAGCAGCTTGGACACCTATGGCTACACCTTC. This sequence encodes CASSLDTYGYTF.